This TCR beta chain was recorded in a study of blood T cell repertoires in COVID-19. Study at large: Italy, Spain and the United States were the sources of the convalescent and acute COVID-19 samples. Sources were T cells, B-cell-depleted T cells, or PBMCs; the material itself was cDNA or gDNA.

Only a few counts were recorded for this clone. In the study's own analysis: Estimates of nucleated cell counts were drawn from the amplification of reference gene primers. The table came from immunoSEQ multiplex PCR; TCRdb's copy has only in-frame clones and leaves some out. The V and J calls and the clone size are those of that table, but D and trimming were determined from the DNA. The data show about 240,000 clones, roughly 80% seen once. In germline, CDR1 is GTSNPN, CDR2 SVGIG (reference sequence). The CDR3 is made up of 10 amino acids. Unmatched junction bases numbered 6, after V lost 8 bases and J lost 12 bases.

The gene calls are TRBV30 and TRBJ2-1, with TRBD1 matching 8 bases. This TCR was recovered from a woman between 55 and 75 years old with active or convalescent COVID-19. Sequenced: peripheral blood. The CDR3: CAAEDRGQFF. CDR3 sequence (DNA): TGTGCCGCCGAAGACAGGGGGCAGTTCTTC. Full variable domain (outside the CDR3, taken from reference TRBV30 and TRBJ2-1): SQTIHQWPATLVQPVGSPLSLECTVEGTSNPNLYWYRQAAGRGLQLLFYSVGIGQISSEVPQNLSASRPQDRQFILSSKKLLLSDSGFYLCAAEDRGQFFGPGTRLTVL.